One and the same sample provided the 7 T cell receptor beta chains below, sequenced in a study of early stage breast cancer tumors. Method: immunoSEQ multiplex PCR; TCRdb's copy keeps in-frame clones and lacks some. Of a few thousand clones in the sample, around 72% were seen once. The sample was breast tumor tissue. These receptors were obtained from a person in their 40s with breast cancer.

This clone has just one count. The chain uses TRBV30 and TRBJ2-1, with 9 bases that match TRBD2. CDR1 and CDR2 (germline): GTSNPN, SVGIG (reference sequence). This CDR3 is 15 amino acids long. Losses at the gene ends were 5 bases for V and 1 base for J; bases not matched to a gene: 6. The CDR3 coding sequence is TGTGCCTGGCCTAGCGGGACTTCTTCCTACAATGAGCAGTTCTTC. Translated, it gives CAWPSGTSSYNEQFF.

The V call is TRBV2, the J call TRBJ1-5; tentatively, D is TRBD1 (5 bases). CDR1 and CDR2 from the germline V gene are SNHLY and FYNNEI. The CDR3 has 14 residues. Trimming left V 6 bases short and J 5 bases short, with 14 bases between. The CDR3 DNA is TGTGCCAGCAGACAGAGGGACGATTATCAGCCCCAGCATTTT. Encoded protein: CASRQRDDYQPQHF.

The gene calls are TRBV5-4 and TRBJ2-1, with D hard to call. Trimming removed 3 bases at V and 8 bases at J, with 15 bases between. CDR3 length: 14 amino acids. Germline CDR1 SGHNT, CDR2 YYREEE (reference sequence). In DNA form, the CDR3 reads TGTGCCAGCAGCTCCCCCGTCATTGGGCATGAGCAGTTCTTC. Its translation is CASSSPVIGHEQFF.

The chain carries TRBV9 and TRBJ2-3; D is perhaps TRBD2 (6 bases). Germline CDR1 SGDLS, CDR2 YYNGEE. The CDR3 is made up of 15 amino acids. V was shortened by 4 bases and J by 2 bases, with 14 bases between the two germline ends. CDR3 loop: CASSPIAEYTDTQYF. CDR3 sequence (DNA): TGTGCCAGCAGCCCAATAGCGGAGTACACAGATACGCAGTATTTT.

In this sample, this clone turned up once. DNA for the CDR3: TGCGCCAGCAGCCCCGGGACAGGGCGGTACGAGCAGTACTTC. Translating gives CASSPGTGRYEQYF. This sequence joins TRBV5-1 and TRBJ2-7, with 9 bases fitting TRBD1. CDR1 and CDR2 from the germline V gene are SGHRS and YFSETQ. The J segment lost 4 bases and the V segment lost 4 bases, leaving 6 bases of the junction unmatched. This CDR3 region has 14 residues.

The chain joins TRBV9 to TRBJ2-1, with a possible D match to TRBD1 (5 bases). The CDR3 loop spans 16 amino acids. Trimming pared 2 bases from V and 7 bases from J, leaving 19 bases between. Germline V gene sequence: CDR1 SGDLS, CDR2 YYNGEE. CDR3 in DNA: TGTGCCAGCAGCGTTAGGGGTTACGACGGGTGGAATGAGCAGTTCTTC. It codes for CASSVRGYDGWNEQFF.

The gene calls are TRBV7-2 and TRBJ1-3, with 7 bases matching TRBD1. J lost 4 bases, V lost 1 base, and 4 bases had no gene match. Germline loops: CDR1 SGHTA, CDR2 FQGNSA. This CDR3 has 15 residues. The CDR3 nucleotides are TGTGCCAGCAGCTTAGAGGCAGGGGGGGGAAACACCATATATTTT. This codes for CASSLEAGGGNTIYF.